Listed here are 14 T cell receptor beta chains from one sample, sequenced in a study of early T cells in non-severe SARS-CoV-2 infection (dated by TCRdb to the early 2020s). Library preparation was by 5' RACE. Sequenced on a NextSeq 500. TCRdb trimmed the raw reads at Q25, called clones with MiXCR and kept productive beta chains. Identical CDR3 proteins give one entry, which carries the most common genes and DNA. Recorded for this sample are about 85,000 distinct CDR3 sequences; around an eighth of them occurred a single time. Roughly 6.4% of the sample is held by the ten biggest clonotypes. The sequenced material came from whole blood. These receptors were taken from an adult who was a healthcare worker with PCR-confirmed SARS-CoV-2 infection or an uninfected control (not recorded which).

The rearrangement uses TRBV7-6 and TRBJ2-2, with 13 bases aligning to TRBD2. The CDR3 loop spans 19 amino acids. The ends lost 5 bases at V and 7 bases at J; junction bases unmatched: 16. Germline V gene sequence: CDR1 SGHVS, CDR2 FNYEAQ. The CDR3 sequence: CASSTDSRTSGSHGGELFF. As DNA, the CDR3 is TGTGCCAGCAGCACAGACTCGAGGACTAGCGGGAGTCACGGCGGGGAGCTGTTTTTT.

V usage is TRBV10-3 and J usage is TRBJ2-1, with 13 bases identical to TRBD2. V shed 7 bases, J shed 5 bases, and the junction held 2 bases outside the gene matches. Germline V gives CDR1 ENHRY, CDR2 SYGVKD. This CDR3 comprises 14 residues. DNA of the CDR3: TGTGCCATCACTGGGACTAGCGGGGACAATGAGCAGTTCTTC. Protein: CAITGTSGDNEQFF.

The table lists this clonotype with a few counts. The J gene is TRBJ2-7, the V gene TRBV12-3 or TRBV12-4; D might be TRBD2 (6 bases). This CDR3 has 14 residues. Trimming stripped 4 bases from V and 5 bases from J, with 15 bases between. Here the CDR3 reads CASSSSDSAHEQYF. The CDR3 DNA follows: TGTGCCAGCAGTTCTAGCGACTCTGCCCACGAGCAGTACTTC.

This clonotype was recorded a few times. The chain recombines TRBV29-1 with TRBJ2-1, with no clear D. The germline gives CDR1 SQVTM, CDR2 ANQGSEA. Deletions cut 2 bases from V and 7 bases from J, with 12 bases between. The CDR3 contains 13 residues. The CDR3 sequence is CSVEYLPGNEQFF. The CDR3 DNA reads TGCAGCGTTGAATACTTGCCTGGTAATGAGCAGTTCTTC.

In its sample, this clonotype was seen a few times. The J gene is TRBJ2-1, the V gene TRBV2; no clear D gene. The V and J ends lost 5 bases and 4 bases respectively, with 6 bases between them. The CDR3 consists of 12 residues. Germline assignment: CDR1 SNHLY and CDR2 FYNNEI. For the CDR3, the DNA is TGTGCCAGCAGTTCACGTTACAATGAGCAGTTCTTC. This translates into CASSSRYNEQFF.

This clonotype was observed a handful of times. The gene calls are TRBV11-2 and TRBJ2-7, with 9 positions matching TRBD2. CDR1 is SGHAT, CDR2 FQNNGV, per germline. V lost 3 bases to trimming and J lost 2 bases; unmatched junction nucleotides: 2. There are 14 residues in the CDR3. The CDR3 sequence is CASSFSGGTYEQYF. CDR3 sequence (DNA): TGTGCCAGCAGCTTTAGCGGGGGTACCTACGAGCAGTACTTC.

This clonotype appeared a few times. The chain carries TRBV6-6 and TRBJ1-6; 7 nucleotides agree with TRBD1. The germline CDR1 and CDR2 sequences are MNHNY and SVGAGI (reference sequence). V shed 6 bases, J shed 5 bases, and the junction held 13 bases outside the gene matches. This CDR3 comprises 17 residues. DNA for the CDR3: TGTGCCAGCAGCTACCAAAGGGACAGCACAAATAATTCACCCCTCCACTTT. Translation gives CASSYQRDSTNNSPLHF.

V and J are TRBV29-1 and TRBJ2-7; D possibly corresponds to TRBD1 (6 bases). The germline V gene encodes CDR1 SQVTM and CDR2 ANQGSEA. CDR3 length: 13 residues. The V end was cut by 4 bases, the J end by 2 bases, with 12 bases between. The CDR3 coding sequence is TGCAGCGTTGCCTCAGGGGCGGCCTACGAGCAGTACTTC. It yields the protein CSVASGAAYEQYF.

The V call is TRBV4-1, the J call TRBJ2-1, with 9 bases fitting TRBD2. Unmatched junction bases numbered 7, after V lost 4 bases and J lost 3 bases. CDR3 size: 16 residues. CDR1 and CDR2 from the germline V gene are MGHRA and YSYEKL. Here the CDR3 DNA reads TGCGCCAGCAGCCGATCTAGCGGGATAGTCTACAATGAGCAGTTCTTC. Translating it yields CASSRSSGIVYNEQFF.

This clonotype showed up many times. The chain has TRBV18 and TRBJ2-3, with D possibly being TRBD2 (5 bases). CDR3 length equals 15 residues. CDR1 and CDR2 from the germline V gene are KGHSH and LQKENI. With 0 bases removed from V and 6 bases from J, the gap between germline ends came to 13 bases. The CDR3 loop reads CASSPPGNTMDTQYF. CDR3 DNA sequence: TGTGCCAGCTCACCACCCGGGAACACAATGGATACGCAGTATTTT.

The rearrangement links TRBV12-3 or TRBV12-4 to TRBJ2-2, with TRBD1 identical over 10 bases. V lost 6 bases and J lost 0; bases outside the gene matches: 7. This CDR3 is built from 17 residues. The DNA of the CDR3 is TGTGCCAGCAGCCCTGACAGGGGGCAACCGAACACCGGGGAGCTGTTTTTT. It yields the protein CASSPDRGQPNTGELFF.

The chain joins TRBV6-1 to TRBJ2-1; weak D call: TRBD2 (6 bases). Germline-derived CDR1 and CDR2 are MNHNS and SASEGT. Trimming took off 2 bases at V and 3 bases at J, with 14 bases between the two ends. The CDR3 contains 16 residues. CDR3 DNA sequence: TGTGCCAGCAGTGAATGGGGGGACTCACTCTACAATGAGCAGTTCTTC. Amino acids: CASSEWGDSLYNEQFF.

Ten or more counts support this clonotype. V usage is TRBV9 and J usage is TRBJ2-7; 7 positions match TRBD1. Germline values: CDR1 SGDLS, CDR2 YYNGEE. The CDR3 spans 14 residues. V gave up 2 bases and J gave up 0 bases; unmatched junction bases: 2. The CDR3 reads CASSVTGSSYEQYF. In DNA, the CDR3 is TGTGCCAGCAGCGTGACAGGGAGCTCCTACGAGCAGTACTTC.

This clonotype was seen more than once but under ten times. The chain has TRBV29-1 and TRBJ2-1; no clear D. There are 13 residues in the CDR3. Germline V lookup: CDR1 SQVTM, CDR2 ANQGSEA. The ends were cut back, 4 bases at V and 2 bases at J, with 9 bases in the middle. In DNA form, the CDR3 reads TGCAGCGTTGGGCTCGATACCTACAATGAGCAGTTCTTC. This gives the protein CSVGLDTYNEQFF.